Below, 25 T cell receptor beta chains from the same sample are listed, as sequenced in a study of cytomegalovirus exposure and HLA in healthy donors. The PCR used 60 Vbeta and 13 Jbeta primers. The method was immunoSEQ multiplex PCR; TCRdb's version includes in-frame clones alone and lacks a portion of them. The sample gives 180,000 or so clones, over 75% of which show up once; about an eighth is in the top ten. Sequenced: PBMCs. All receptors derive from a man aged 50-59 years in good health and CMV-seropositive.

This clone was observed a few times. The chain is built from TRBV7-9 and TRBJ1-2, with D tentatively TRBD1 (5 bases). The CDR3 is 15 amino acids. The germline V gene encodes CDR1 SEHNR and CDR2 FQNEAQ (reference sequence). V shed 5 bases and J shed 4 bases, with 17 bases lying between them. The CDR3 bases are TGTGCCAGCAGCCAAGAAAGGACAAGGGTCTATGGCTACACCTTC. Its translation: CASSQERTRVYGYTF.

This rearrangement joins TRBV7-2 to TRBJ2-2; 7 bases fit TRBD1. Germline CDR1 and CDR2: SGHTA and FQGNSA. This CDR3 comprises 14 residues. Unmatched junction bases numbered 4, after V lost 5 bases and J lost 4 bases. CDR3 sequence (DNA): TGTGCCAGCAGCGCCCGGACAGGCACCGGGGAGCTGTTTTTT. Amino acids: CASSARTGTGELFF.

The chain carries TRBV6-1 and TRBJ1-4, with D uncertain. The CDR3 is 15 residues long. CDR1 and CDR2 (germline): MNHNS, SASEGT. The germline V and J ends were trimmed by 10 bases and 8 bases, with 23 bases remaining between them. CDR3 DNA: TGTGCCACAACCCAAAACCCGGGGATCTTGGAAAAACTGTTTTTT. Encoded protein: CATTQNPGILEKLFF.

This clone was seen a handful of times. The chain is built from TRBV9 and TRBJ2-5; 8 nucleotides align to TRBD1. The length of the CDR3 is 15 residues. The trim removed 3 bases at V and 7 bases at J, leaving 11 bases unmatched. Germline lookup yields CDR1 SGDLS and CDR2 YYNGEE. The CDR3 nucleotides read TGTGCCAGCAGCGCGGGGACAGGCCTTAAGGCGACCCAGTACTTC. Its protein is CASSAGTGLKATQYF.

The table lists this clone with a count of one. V and J are TRBV7-3 and TRBJ2-5; no firm D call. The J call may be in error: the DNA end matches TRBJ2-7 better. The CDR3 is 14 residues long. Germline-derived CDR1 and CDR2 are SGHTA and FQGTGA. CDR3 protein: CASSLGATNYEQYF. The DNA of the CDR3 is TGTGCCAGCAGCTTAGGAGCTACAAATTACGAGCAGTACTTC.

The CDR3 DNA is TGTGCCAGCAGAACCTCAGGGGGCGTTGGCACCGGGGAGCTGTTTTTT. This sequence encodes CASRTSGGVGTGELFF. V gene TRBV9 combines with J gene TRBJ2-2; 8 bases match TRBD1. The CDR3 is 16 residues long. The V gene's germline CDR1 is SGDLS and CDR2 YYNGEE. The ends lost 5 bases at V and 4 bases at J; junction bases unmatched: 10.

The table lists this clone with a count of one. The chain couples TRBV19 to TRBJ1-6; 8 bases are shared with TRBD1. The CDR3 is made up of 17 amino acids. Per germline, CDR1 LNHDA and CDR2 SQIVND (reference sequence). V lost 5 bases and J lost 0; bases outside the gene matches: 6. The CDR3 DNA reads TGTGCCAGTAGTGCTCGGACAGGGAACTCCTATAATTCACCCCTCCACTTT. This sequence encodes CASSARTGNSYNSPLHF.

The chain links TRBV14 to TRBJ2-1, with D maybe TRBD1 (6 bases). Trimming took 2 bases from V and 4 from J, leaving 15 bases between them. Germline CDR1 and CDR2: SGHDN and FVKESK. The CDR3 totals 16 residues. CDR3 sequence (DNA): TGTGCCAGCAGCCAACGAGGCAGGGGTCCTTACAATGAGCAGTTCTTC. This sequence encodes CASSQRGRGPYNEQFF.

CDR3 coding DNA: TGCAGCGTTGACGGGGCTGGGGCCAACGTCCTGACTTTC. It encodes CSVDGAGANVLTF. This rearrangement joins TRBV29-1 to TRBJ2-6; D possibly corresponds to TRBD2 (5 bases). The CDR3 sequence is 13 residues long. Germline values: CDR1 SQVTM, CDR2 ANQGSEA. V was pared by 3 bases and J by 2 bases, with 5 bases between.

The chain combines TRBV18 with TRBJ1-1; tentative D call: TRBD1 (5 bases). Germline V gives CDR1 KGHSH, CDR2 LQKENI. This CDR3 is built from 16 residues. Trimming shortened V by 4 bases and J by 0 bases, and 15 bases separated the two germline ends. The CDR3 reads CASSLLSDNLNTEAFF. CDR3 DNA: TGTGCCAGCTCACTTCTCTCGGACAATTTGAACACTGAAGCTTTCTTT.

The genes are TRBV5-1 and TRBJ1-5; D perhaps matches TRBD1 (6 bases). The CDR3 is made up of 15 amino acids. Germline assignment: CDR1 SGHRS and CDR2 YFSETQ. Trimming took off 4 bases at V and 4 bases at J, with 15 bases between the two ends. The CDR3 protein is CASSPLGQSNQPQHF. The CDR3 DNA is TGCGCCAGCAGCCCTCTCGGACAGAGTAATCAGCCCCAGCATTTT. Looking up the rest from reference TRBV5-1 and TRBJ1-5 gives the full variable domain: KAGVTQTPRYLIKTRGQQVTLSCSPISGHRSVSWYQQTPGQGLQFLFEYFSETQRNKGNFPGRFSGRQFSNSRSEMNVSTLELGDSALYLCASSPLGQSNQPQHFGDGTRLSIL.

This chain links TRBV6-5 with TRBJ2-5, with 8 bases that match TRBD1. The CDR3 totals 13 residues. The germline V gene has CDR1 MNHEY and CDR2 SVGAGI. Germline trimming cut 5 bases from V and 6 bases from J; bases unmatched to any gene: 5. The CDR3 loop reads CASSVRGLKTQYF. The DNA for the CDR3 is TGTGCCAGCAGTGTCAGGGGGCTGAAGACCCAGTACTTC.

V is TRBV6-5 and J is TRBJ1-2, with D possibly matching TRBD1 (6 bases). This CDR3 contains 13 residues. The germline gives CDR1 MNHEY, CDR2 SVGAGI. The ends were cut back, 7 bases at V and 8 bases at J, with 17 bases in the middle. CDR3 region: CASTRRQARGYTF. For the CDR3, the DNA is TGTGCCAGCACTCGTCGACAGGCTAGGGGCTACACCTTC.

The rearrangement joins TRBV10-2 to TRBJ1-3, with D possibly being TRBD1 (5 bases). The germline V gene has CDR1 WSHSY and CDR2 SAAADI. V dropped 10 bases and J dropped 0 bases, with 19 bases sitting between them. The CDR3 is made up of 16 amino acids. This CDR3 is CATQAPRGTSGNTIYF. In DNA, the CDR3 is TGCGCCACTCAGGCCCCAAGGGGAACCTCTGGAAACACCATATATTTT.

The chain recombines TRBV28 with TRBJ2-3; TRBD2 might be the D (5 bases). Looked up from germline, CDR1 is MDHEN and CDR2 is SYDVKM. Trimming shortened V by 6 bases and J by 0 bases, and 16 bases separated the two germline ends. CDR3 size: 16 residues. This CDR3 reads CASSPLWTSSTDTQYF. CDR3 bases: TGTGCCAGCAGCCCCCTGTGGACTTCGAGCACAGATACGCAGTATTTT.

This clone was counted once. The CDR3 bases are TGTGCCAGCAGCCCGTATTCAGATACGCAGTATTTT. Its protein product is CASSPYSDTQYF. The V call is TRBV7-2, the J call TRBJ2-3; no clear D gene. CDR1 is SGHTA and CDR2 is FQGNSA in the germline V gene. This CDR3 spans 12 amino acids. Trimming removed 5 bases from V and 4 bases from J, with 7 bases in between.

This clone occurred many times. The chain links TRBV18 to TRBJ1-6, with 9 bases fitting TRBD1. Germline assignment: CDR1 KGHSH and CDR2 LQKENI. The J segment lost 6 bases and the V segment lost 4 bases, leaving 1 base of the junction unmatched. The CDR3 is made up of 14 amino acids. In DNA form, the CDR3 reads TGTGCCAGCTCACGGGACAGGGCTAATTCACCCCTCCACTTT. Its protein is CASSRDRANSPLHF.

This clone was detected a few times. The chain recombines TRBV6-5 with TRBJ1-1, with 9 bases aligning to TRBD1. Trimming at V came to 6 bases and at J to 7 bases, leaving 6 bases not matched to a gene. Germline V gene lookup returns CDR1 MNHEY and CDR2 SVGAGI. The CDR3 covers 13 residues. The CDR3 sequence: CASRFRQGGEAFF. The CDR3 DNA reads as TGTGCCAGCAGGTTTAGACAGGGGGGTGAAGCTTTCTTT.

This chain connects TRBV11-2 to TRBJ1-1; D gene unclear. CDR1 is SGHAT, CDR2 FQNNGV, per germline. The CDR3 loop spans 12 amino acids. Trimming pared 6 bases from V and 5 bases from J, leaving 10 bases between. CDR3 in amino acids: CASRWPQTEAFF. Written as DNA, the CDR3 is TGTGCCAGCAGGTGGCCTCAGACTGAAGCTTTCTTT.

The V and J genes are TRBV21-1 and TRBJ1-2; the D segment call TRBD1 is taken from the table without a DNA check. TRBV21-1 is a documented pseudogene. This CDR3 spans 11 amino acids. The CDR3 loop reads CASSTPGGYTF. In DNA, the CDR3 is TGTGCCAGCAGCACACCAGGGGGCTACACCTTC.

This rearrangement joins TRBV28 to TRBJ2-7, with TRBD2 matching 8 bases. V shed 5 bases and J 7 bases; nucleotides not matched to a gene: 7. CDR1 is MDHEN, CDR2 SYDVKM, per germline. The CDR3 consists of 13 residues. The CDR3 reads CASSPAGGQEQYF. The CDR3 DNA is TGTGCCAGCAGTCCCGCGGGGGGCCAAGAGCAGTACTTC.

A remark on this clone: This sample also contains other DNA sequences that code for the same CDR3. This chain joins TRBV2 and TRBJ1-5; TRBD1 agrees at 7 bases. Germline loops: CDR1 SNHLY, CDR2 FYNNEI. The ends lost 4 bases at V and 1 base at J; junction bases unmatched: 1. The CDR3 is 14 residues long. The CDR3 region has the DNA TGTGCCAGCAGTGGACAGGGAAGCAATCAGCCCCAGCATTTT. Translating gives CASSGQGSNQPQHF.

This clone appeared a single time. The chain joins TRBV11-2 to TRBJ1-1, with a possible D match to TRBD1 (5 bases). Looked up from germline, CDR1 is SGHAT and CDR2 is FQNNGV. The CDR3 spans 13 residues. Trimming stripped 5 bases from V and 5 bases from J, with 12 bases between. The CDR3 loop reads CASSGGDETEAFF. The CDR3 DNA follows: TGTGCCAGCAGCGGAGGGGATGAAACTGAAGCTTTCTTT.

V and J are TRBV11-2 and TRBJ1-4, with D perhaps TRBD1 (5 bases). There are 12 residues in the CDR3. Looked up from germline, CDR1 is SGHAT and CDR2 is FQNNGV. Trimming cost V 1 base and J 13 bases, with 10 bases left between them. Written as DNA, the CDR3 is TGTGCCAGCAGCTTAGTGGGGGGTTTACTGTTTTTT. It specifies CASSLVGGLLFF.

This clone was seen only a few times. V gene TRBV15 combines with J gene TRBJ1-4; 12 positions match TRBD1. The ends lost 5 bases at V and 3 bases at J; junction bases unmatched: 10. Looked up from germline, CDR1 is LNHNV and CDR2 is YYDKDF (reference sequence). The CDR3 loop spans 18 amino acids. CDR3 sequence reads: CATSGHAGTGGPNEKLFF. For the CDR3, the DNA is TGTGCCACCAGCGGGCACGCCGGGACAGGGGGCCCTAATGAAAAACTGTTTTTT.